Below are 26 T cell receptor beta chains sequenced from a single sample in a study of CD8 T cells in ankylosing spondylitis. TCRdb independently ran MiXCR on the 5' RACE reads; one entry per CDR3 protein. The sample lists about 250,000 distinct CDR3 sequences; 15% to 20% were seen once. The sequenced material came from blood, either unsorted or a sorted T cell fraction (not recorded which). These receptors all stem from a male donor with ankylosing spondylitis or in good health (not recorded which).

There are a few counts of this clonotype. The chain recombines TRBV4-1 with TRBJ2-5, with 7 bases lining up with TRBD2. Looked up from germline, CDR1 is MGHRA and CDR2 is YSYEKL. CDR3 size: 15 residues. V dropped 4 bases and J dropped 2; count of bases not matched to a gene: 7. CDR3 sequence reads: CASSPDLAEQETQYF. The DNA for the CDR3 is TGCGCCAGCAGCCCGGATCTAGCGGAGCAAGAGACCCAGTACTTC.

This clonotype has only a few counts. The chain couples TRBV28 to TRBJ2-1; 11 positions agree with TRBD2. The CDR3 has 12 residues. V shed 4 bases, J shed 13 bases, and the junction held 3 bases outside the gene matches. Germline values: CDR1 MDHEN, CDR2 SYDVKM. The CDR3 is CASSWGLAEQFF. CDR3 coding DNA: TGTGCCAGCAGTTGGGGACTAGCGGAACAGTTCTTC.

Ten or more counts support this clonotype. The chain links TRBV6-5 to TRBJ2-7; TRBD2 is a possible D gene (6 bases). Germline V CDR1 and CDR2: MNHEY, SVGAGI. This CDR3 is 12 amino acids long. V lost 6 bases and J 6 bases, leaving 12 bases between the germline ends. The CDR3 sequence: CASSNGGREQYF. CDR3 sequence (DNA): TGTGCCAGCAGCAACGGGGGTCGCGAGCAGTACTTC.

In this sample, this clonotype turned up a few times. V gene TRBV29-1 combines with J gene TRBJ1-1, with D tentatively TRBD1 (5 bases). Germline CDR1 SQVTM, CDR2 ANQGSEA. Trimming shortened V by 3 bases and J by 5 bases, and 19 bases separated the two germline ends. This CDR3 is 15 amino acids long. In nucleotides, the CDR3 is TGCAGCGTTGACGCCTCGGGGCGGGCAAGTACTGAAGCTTTCTTT. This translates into CSVDASGRASTEAFF.

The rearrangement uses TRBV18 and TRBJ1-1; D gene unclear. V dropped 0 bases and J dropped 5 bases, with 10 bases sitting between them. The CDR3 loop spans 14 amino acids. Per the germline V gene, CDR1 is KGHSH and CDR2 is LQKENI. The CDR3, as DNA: TGTGCCAGCTCACCACCCGCTCTTTTGACTGAAGCTTTCTTT. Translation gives CASSPPALLTEAFF. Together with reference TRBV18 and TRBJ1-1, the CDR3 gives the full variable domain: NAGVMQNPRHLVRRRGQEARLRCSPMKGHSHVYWYRQLPEEGLKFMVYLQKENIIDESGMPKERFSAEFPKEGPSILRIQQVVRGDSAAYFCASSPPALLTEAFFGQGTRLTVV.

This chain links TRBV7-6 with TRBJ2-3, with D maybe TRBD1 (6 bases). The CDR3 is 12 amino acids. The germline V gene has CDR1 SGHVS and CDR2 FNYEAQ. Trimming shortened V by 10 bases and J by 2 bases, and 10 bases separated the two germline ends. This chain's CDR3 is CATQGFTDTQYF. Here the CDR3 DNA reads TGTGCCACACAGGGTTTCACAGATACGCAGTATTTT.

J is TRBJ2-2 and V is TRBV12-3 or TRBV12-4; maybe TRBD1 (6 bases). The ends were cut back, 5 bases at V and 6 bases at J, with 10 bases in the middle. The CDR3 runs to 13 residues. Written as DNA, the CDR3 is TGTGCCAGCAGTATAGGGGGTTCCGGGGAGCTGTTTTTT. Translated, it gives CASSIGGSGELFF.

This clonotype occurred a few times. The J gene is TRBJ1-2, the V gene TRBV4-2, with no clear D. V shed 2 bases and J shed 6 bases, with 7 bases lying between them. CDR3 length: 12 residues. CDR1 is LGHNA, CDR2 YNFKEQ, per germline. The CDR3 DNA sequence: TGTGCCAGCAGCCAACCGACGCATGGCTACACCTTC. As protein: CASSQPTHGYTF.

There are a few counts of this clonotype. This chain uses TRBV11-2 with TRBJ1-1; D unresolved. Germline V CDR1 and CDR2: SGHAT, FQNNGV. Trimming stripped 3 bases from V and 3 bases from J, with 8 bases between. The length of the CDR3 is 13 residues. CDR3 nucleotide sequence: TGTGCCAGCAGCTTTGGGTGGGACACTGAAGCTTTCTTT. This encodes CASSFGWDTEAFF.

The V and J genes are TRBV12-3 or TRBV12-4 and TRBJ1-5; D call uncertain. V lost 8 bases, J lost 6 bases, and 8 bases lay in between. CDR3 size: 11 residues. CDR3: CASGGSQPQHF. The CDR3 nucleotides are TGTGCCAGCGGCGGATCTCAGCCCCAGCATTTT.

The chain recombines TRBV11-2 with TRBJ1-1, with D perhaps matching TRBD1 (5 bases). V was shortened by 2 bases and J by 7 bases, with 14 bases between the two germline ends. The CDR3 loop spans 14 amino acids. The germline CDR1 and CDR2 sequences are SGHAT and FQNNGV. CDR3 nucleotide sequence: TGTGCCAGCAGCTTAAGCCGGGGCCCAGGTGAAGCTTTCTTT. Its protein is CASSLSRGPGEAFF.

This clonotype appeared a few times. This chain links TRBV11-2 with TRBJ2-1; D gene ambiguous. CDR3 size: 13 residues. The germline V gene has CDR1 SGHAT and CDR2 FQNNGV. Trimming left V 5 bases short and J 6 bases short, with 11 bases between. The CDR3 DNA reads TGTGCCAGCAGCGCGGCGTTAGGCAATGAGCAGTTCTTC. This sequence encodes CASSAALGNEQFF. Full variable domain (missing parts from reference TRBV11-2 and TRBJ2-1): EAGVAQSPRYKIIEKRQSVAFWCNPISGHATLYWYQQILGQGPKLLIQFQNNGVVDDSQLPKDRFSAERLKGVDSTLKIQPAKLEDSAVYLCASSAALGNEQFFGPGTRLTVL.

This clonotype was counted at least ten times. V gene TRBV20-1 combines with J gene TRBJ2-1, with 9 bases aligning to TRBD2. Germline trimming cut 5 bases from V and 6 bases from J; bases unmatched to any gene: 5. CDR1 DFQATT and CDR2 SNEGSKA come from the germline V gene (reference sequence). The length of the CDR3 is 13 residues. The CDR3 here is CSAPAGGPNEQFF. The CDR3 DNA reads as TGCAGTGCTCCCGCGGGAGGGCCCAATGAGCAGTTCTTC.

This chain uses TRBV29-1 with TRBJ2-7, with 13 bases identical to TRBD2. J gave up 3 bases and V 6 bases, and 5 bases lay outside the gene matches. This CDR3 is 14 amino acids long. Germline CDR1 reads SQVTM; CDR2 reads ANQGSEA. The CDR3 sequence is CSVGGLAGDYEQYF. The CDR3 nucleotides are TGCAGCGTAGGCGGACTAGCGGGGGACTACGAGCAGTACTTC.

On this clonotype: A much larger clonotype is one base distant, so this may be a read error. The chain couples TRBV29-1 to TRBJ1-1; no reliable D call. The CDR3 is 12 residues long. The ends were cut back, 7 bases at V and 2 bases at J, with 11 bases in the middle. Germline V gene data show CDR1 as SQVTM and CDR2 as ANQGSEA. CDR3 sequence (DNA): TGCAGCGCCGAAAACATAAACACTGAAGCTTTCTTT. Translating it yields CSAENINTEAFF.

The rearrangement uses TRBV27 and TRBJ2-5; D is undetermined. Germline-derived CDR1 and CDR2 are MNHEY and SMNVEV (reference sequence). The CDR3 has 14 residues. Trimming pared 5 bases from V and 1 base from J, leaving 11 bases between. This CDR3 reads CASSPYRFQETQYF. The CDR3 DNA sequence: TGTGCCAGCAGTCCCTACAGATTCCAAGAGACCCAGTACTTC.

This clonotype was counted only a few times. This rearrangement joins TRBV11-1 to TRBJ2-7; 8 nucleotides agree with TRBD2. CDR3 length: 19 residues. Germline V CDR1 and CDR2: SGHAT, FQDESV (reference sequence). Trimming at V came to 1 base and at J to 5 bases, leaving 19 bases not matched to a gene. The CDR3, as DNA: TGTGCCAGCAGCTTAGTTCCGGTTTTCTTTCGGGGACTAGTTGACGAGCAGTACTTC. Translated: CASSLVPVFFRGLVDEQYF.

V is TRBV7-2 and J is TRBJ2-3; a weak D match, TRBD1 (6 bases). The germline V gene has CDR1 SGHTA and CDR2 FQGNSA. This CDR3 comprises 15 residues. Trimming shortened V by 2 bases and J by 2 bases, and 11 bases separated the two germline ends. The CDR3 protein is CASSLSQGITDTQYF. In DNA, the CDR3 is TGTGCCAGCAGCTTAAGCCAGGGGATCACAGATACGCAGTATTTT.

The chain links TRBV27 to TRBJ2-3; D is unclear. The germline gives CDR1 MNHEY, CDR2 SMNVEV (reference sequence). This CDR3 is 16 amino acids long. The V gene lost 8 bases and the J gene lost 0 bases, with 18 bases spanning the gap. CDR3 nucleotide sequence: TGTGCCAGCTCCCCTAGGGTTCCACCTAGCACAGATACGCAGTATTTT. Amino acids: CASSPRVPPSTDTQYF.

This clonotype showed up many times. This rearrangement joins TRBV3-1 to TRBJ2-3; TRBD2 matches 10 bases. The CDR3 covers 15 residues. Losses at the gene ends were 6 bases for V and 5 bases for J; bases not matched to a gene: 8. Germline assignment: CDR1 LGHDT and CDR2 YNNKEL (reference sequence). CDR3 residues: CASSVTSGMIDTQYF. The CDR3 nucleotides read TGTGCCAGCAGTGTCACTAGCGGGATGATAGATACGCAGTATTTT.

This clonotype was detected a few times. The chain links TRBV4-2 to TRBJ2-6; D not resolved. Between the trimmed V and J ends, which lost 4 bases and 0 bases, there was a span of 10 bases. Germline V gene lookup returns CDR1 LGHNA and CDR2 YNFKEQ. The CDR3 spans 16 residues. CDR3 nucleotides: TGTGCCAGCAGCCTCTCGGAAGACTCTGGGGCCAACGTCCTGACTTTC. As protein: CASSLSEDSGANVLTF.

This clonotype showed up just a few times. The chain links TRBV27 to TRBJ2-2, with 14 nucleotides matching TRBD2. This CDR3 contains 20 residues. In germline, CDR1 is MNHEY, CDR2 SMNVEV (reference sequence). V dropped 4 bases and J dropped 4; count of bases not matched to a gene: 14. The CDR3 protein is CASSWGPGLAGDGVTGELFF. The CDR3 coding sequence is TGTGCCAGCAGTTGGGGGCCGGGACTAGCGGGAGATGGGGTCACCGGGGAGCTGTTTTTT.

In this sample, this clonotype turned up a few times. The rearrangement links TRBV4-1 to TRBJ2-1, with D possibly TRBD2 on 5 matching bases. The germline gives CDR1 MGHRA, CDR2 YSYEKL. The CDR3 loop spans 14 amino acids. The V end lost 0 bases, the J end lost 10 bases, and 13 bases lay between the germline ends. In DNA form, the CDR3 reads TGCGCCAGCAGCCAAGAATCATCGAGCGGCGAGCAGTTCTTC. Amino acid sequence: CASSQESSSGEQFF.

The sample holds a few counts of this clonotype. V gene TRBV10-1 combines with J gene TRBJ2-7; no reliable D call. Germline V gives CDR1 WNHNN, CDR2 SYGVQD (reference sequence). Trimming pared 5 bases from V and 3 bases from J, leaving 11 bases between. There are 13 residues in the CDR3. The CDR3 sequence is CASSLEPGYEQYF. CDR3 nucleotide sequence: TGCGCCAGCAGTTTGGAACCGGGCTACGAGCAGTACTTC.

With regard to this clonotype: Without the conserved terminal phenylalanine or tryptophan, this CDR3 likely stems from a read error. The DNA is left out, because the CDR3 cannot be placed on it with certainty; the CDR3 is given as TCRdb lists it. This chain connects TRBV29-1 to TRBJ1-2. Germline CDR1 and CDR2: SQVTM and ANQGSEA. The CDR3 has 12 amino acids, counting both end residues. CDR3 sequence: CSVGGTYGDSSI.

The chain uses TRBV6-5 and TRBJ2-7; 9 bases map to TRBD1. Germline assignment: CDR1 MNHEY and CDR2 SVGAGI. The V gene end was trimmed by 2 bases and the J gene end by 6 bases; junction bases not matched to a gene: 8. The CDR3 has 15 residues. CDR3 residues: CASSYEQGAWSEQYF. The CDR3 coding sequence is TGTGCCAGCAGTTACGAACAGGGGGCCTGGAGCGAGCAGTACTTC.